A single sample is the source of the 8 T cell receptor beta chains below, sequenced in a study of T-cell memory formation after mild COVID-19 (dated by TCRdb to the early 2020s). The library relied on 5' RACE. Instrument used: Illumina NovaSeq 6000. Clones were called with MiXCR by TCRdb after fastp trimmed the public reads at Q25, and only in-frame beta chains were retained. Merged by CDR3 protein, the rows form single entries marked with the most common genes and DNA. The sample profile shows 250,000 or so distinct CDR3 sequences; 8% to 9.5% of them were found once. More than 20% of the sample is held by the ten biggest clonotypes. Sequenced material: PBMCs or a T cell subset sorted from them (not recorded which). The receptors shown here come from a young man who had mild COVID-19 (a few samples of this study predate the infection). The sample titles of this study are shuffled in the database, so cell type and time point are left out; the donor was told from shared clones.

This clonotype came up a few times. V and J are TRBV7-9 and TRBJ2-3; TRBD2 matches at 10 bases. The CDR3 length is 17 residues. With V trimmed by 5 bases and J by 1 base, 9 bases remained unmatched. CDR1 and CDR2 (germline): SEHNR, FQNEAQ (reference sequence). The CDR3 reads CASSPRSGTSGTDTQYF. In nucleotides, the CDR3 is TGTGCCAGCAGCCCCCGCTCCGGGACTAGCGGCACAGATACGCAGTATTTT.

The chain carries TRBV19 and TRBJ1-2; D may be TRBD1 (6 bases). The CDR3 length is 14 residues. Trimming stripped 5 bases from V and 0 bases from J, with 10 bases between. CDR1 is LNHDA, CDR2 SQIVND, per germline (reference sequence). DNA for the CDR3: TGTGCCAGTAGTGGGACATCGGCTAACTATGGCTACACCTTC. This encodes CASSGTSANYGYTF.

Written as DNA, the CDR3 is TGTGCCAGCAGCCCCCTAAACAGGGGTGGATTAGAGACCCAGTACTTC. Amino acid sequence: CASSPLNRGGLETQYF. J is TRBJ2-5 and V is TRBV7-3, with 7 nucleotides matching TRBD1. Per the germline V gene, CDR1 is SGHTA and CDR2 is FQGTGA. V was clipped by 5 bases and J by 4 bases; unmatched bases: 13. This CDR3 has 16 amino acids.

The chain combines TRBV6-5 with TRBJ1-2, with 9 nucleotides matching TRBD1. Germline V gene sequence: CDR1 MNHEY, CDR2 SVGAGI. The CDR3 consists of 13 residues. V was pared by 6 bases and J by 8 bases, with 7 bases of the junction left unmatched. CDR3 protein: CASSPDRGQGYTF. The CDR3 DNA sequence: TGTGCCAGCAGCCCGGACAGGGGTCAAGGCTACACCTTC.

V and J are TRBV4-3 and TRBJ1-5, with unresolved D. The germline gives CDR1 LGHNA, CDR2 YSLEER. The CDR3 spans 14 residues. Trimming left V 1 base short and J 12 bases short, with 16 bases between. CDR3 sequence: CASSQGMGDRLQHF. CDR3 DNA sequence: TGCGCCAGCAGCCAAGGGATGGGTGATCGACTCCAGCATTTT.

The chain recombines TRBV7-2 with TRBJ1-1; D is unresolved. Germline CDR1 reads SGHTA; CDR2 reads FQGNSA. Trimming took off 4 bases at V and 5 bases at J, with 14 bases between the two ends. This CDR3 has 14 amino acids. CDR3 nucleotides: TGTGCCAGCAGCTCGTGGGGAGGGCGGACTGAAGCTTTCTTT. Translation gives CASSSWGGRTEAFF.

This clonotype was seen only a few times. The chain uses TRBV15 and TRBJ2-2; 8 positions match TRBD2. In germline, CDR1 is LNHNV, CDR2 YYDKDF (reference sequence). Trimming removed 0 bases from V and 0 bases from J; junction bases left unmatched: 9. The CDR3 has 19 residues. The DNA of the CDR3 is TGTGCCACCAGCAGAGATCGAACGGGGGGGGCGACGAACACCGGGGAGCTGTTTTTT. This sequence encodes CATSRDRTGGATNTGELFF.

The chain is built from TRBV5-1 and TRBJ2-2; 7 nucleotides align to TRBD2. Trimming cost V 4 bases and J 0 bases; bases outside gene matches: 6. The CDR3 runs 16 residues. CDR1 and CDR2 from the germline V gene are SGHRS and YFSETQ. The chain's CDR3 is CASSQASGPNTGELFF. In nucleotides, the CDR3 is TGCGCCAGCAGCCAAGCTAGCGGTCCGAACACCGGGGAGCTGTTTTTT.